This T cell receptor beta chain was documented in a study of CXCR3-negative and CXCR3-positive naive CD8 T cells. Libraries were UMI-labeled 5' RACE TRB cDNA. Reprocessing the 5' RACE reads, TCRdb reports a single entry for every CDR3 protein and omits DNA. Its table records fewer than 55,000 distinct CDR3 sequences. General study results and limits: Researchers report that CXCR3-positive naive cells carry more hydrophobic TRB CDR3s than CXCR3-negative naive cells.

Germline lookup yields CDR1 MNHEY and CDR2 SVGEGT. CDR3 length equals 17 residues. Comment on this clonotype: Its target is not known.

This TCR was recovered from a human donor in good health. Some clones in this sample may be carry-over from other donors' samples. The chain links TRBV6-2 or TRBV6-3 to TRBJ2-7; TCRdb names TRBD1, which stays unverified in the absence of DNA. Material for sequencing was naive CXCR3- CD8+ T cells from blood. Subset specified: CD45RO-CCR7+CD27+CD95- naive CD8+ T cells lacking CXCR3 (TNR3-). CDR3 sequence reads: CASSYPLDRVPLYEQYF.